These T cell receptor beta chains were read from a single sample in a study of OX40 agonist ivuxolimab in advanced cancers. Generated by immunoSEQ multiplex PCR, the TCRdb table keeps only in-frame clones and is missing some. The sample lists over 35,000 clones, 85% to 90% occurring once. The sequences come from CD4+ or CD8+ T cells sorted from blood, collected in a trial of the OX40 agonist ivuxolimab. Receptors were obtained from an adult with an advanced solid tumor such as melanoma, head and neck, liver or kidney cancer. Each CDR3 is given with its conserved first and last residue. The order of the fields is D gene, J gene, V gene, clone size, CDR3 length, CDR3 DNA, CDR3 protein. The D gene is left open where the match is weak. Not every row has a clone size; where given, it reads once, few, many or a size class.

TRBD1 | TRBJ1-2 | TRBV28 | . | 19 | TGTGCCAGCAGTTCCCATACCGCTTCCGGGACAGGGGAAAACTATGGCTACACCTTC | CASSSHTASGTGENYGYTF
TRBD1 | TRBJ2-7 | TRBV6-5 | . | 15 | TGTGCCAGCAGTTATCAAAAAGGGGGCTTTCGAGAGCAGTACTTC | CASSYQKGGFREQYF
TRBD2 | TRBJ2-1 | TRBV10-3 | . | 16 | TGTGCCATCAGTGAGTCGGGAGCGGGAGGGTACAATGAGCAGTTCTTC | CAISESGAGGYNEQFF
TRBD1 | TRBJ2-7 | TRBV29-1 | . | 13 | TGCAGCGCCGCGTGGGACAGCTCCTACGAGCAGTACTTC | CSAAWDSSYEQYF
. | TRBJ1-2 | TRBV5-5 | . | 16 | TGTGCCAGCAGCTCCAACCCGACAGCCGACTTGAATGGCTACACCTTC | CASSSNPTADLNGYTF
. | TRBJ2-2 | TRBV19 | . | 16 | TGTGCCAGTAGTATAGATATGACGGCCGACACCGGGGAGCTGTTTTTT | CASSIDMTADTGELFF
. | TRBJ2-7 | TRBV7-9 | . | 13 | TGTGCCAGCAGCTCCCAGGACAGCTACGAGCAGTACTTC | CASSSQDSYEQYF
TRBD2 | TRBJ2-7 | TRBV15 | few | 13 | TGTGCCACCAGCAGAGATCTAGCGGCCGAGCAGTACTTC | CATSRDLAAEQYF
TRBD2 | TRBJ2-5 | TRBV7-8 | once | 16 | TGTGCCAGCAGCTTCCTAGCGGGAGTACGGCAGGAGACCCAGTACTTC | CASSFLAGVRQETQYF
. | TRBJ1-5 | TRBV29-1 | once | 12 | TGCAGCGTTGGGACAGTCAATCAGCCCCAGCATTTT | CSVGTVNQPQHF
TRBD1 | TRBJ1-1 | TRBV5-1 | . | 16 | TGCGCCAGCAGCTCGGAGGGGGCAGTCGGAAACACTGAAGCTTTCTTT | CASSSEGAVGNTEAFF
. | TRBJ1-1 | TRBV30 | . | 13 | TGTGCCTGGCAGACACAGGAGGACACTGAAGCTTTCTTT | CAWQTQEDTEAFF
. | TRBJ1-2 | TRBV5-4 | . | 15 | TGTGCCAGCAGCCGGGCTAACAGGGAAGTGGATGGCTACACCTTC | CASSRANREVDGYTF
. | TRBJ1-4 | TRBV7-9 | . | 15 | TGTGCCAGCAGCTTAGAAGGGACAACTAATGAAAAACTGTTTTTT | CASSLEGTTNEKLFF
. | TRBJ2-1 | TRBV7-2 | . | 13 | TGTGCCAGCAGCTCCCAGTTGGGGAATGAGCAGTTCTTC | CASSSQLGNEQFF
. | TRBJ1-1 | TRBV11-1 | once | 16 | TGTGCCAGCAGCAACCCGGGAACCATCGGGTACACTGAAGCTTTCTTT | CASSNPGTIGYTEAFF
. | TRBJ2-3 | TRBV12-2 | . | 15 | TGTGCAAGTCGCTTTCTCCAGGGAAGCACAGATACGCAGTATTTT | CASRFLQGSTDTQYF
TRBD1 | TRBJ1-5 | TRBV28 | . | 17 | TGTGCCAGCAGTCCTGGGGGGGGACAGTATAGCAATCAGCCCCAGCATTTT | CASSPGGGQYSNQPQHF
TRBD1 | TRBJ2-1 | TRBV5-1 | medium-sized | 14 | TGCGCCAGCGCCTGGGTAGGGGGCCACAATGAGCAGTTCTTC | CASAWVGGHNEQFF
. | TRBJ1-6 | TRBV6-1 | medium-sized | 16 | TGTGCCAGCAGTGAAGCGTTCAGCTCCTATAATTCACCCCTCCACTTT | CASSEAFSSYNSPLHF
. | TRBJ2-5 | TRBV29-1 | . | 13 | TGCAGCGTTGTAGGGGGGGGCCGAGAGACCCAGTACTTC | CSVVGGGRETQYF
TRBD1 | TRBJ1-4 | TRBV25-1 | medium-sized | 15 | TGTGCCAGCGGAGGGGAGGACAGGGGGCTTGAAAAACTGTTTTTT | CASGGEDRGLEKLFF
. | TRBJ1-5 | TRBV2 | . | 13 | TGTGCCAGCATCCAAGACGAGAATCAGCCCCAGCATTTT | CASIQDENQPQHF
TRBD1 | TRBJ2-1 | TRBV9 | . | 16 | TGTGCCAGCAGCGGAGTAGGACAGGGGGTTCGCAATGAGCAGTTCTTC | CASSGVGQGVRNEQFF
. | TRBJ2-6 | TRBV7-2 | . | 16 | TGTGCCAGCAGCCCACAGGGTTTAGGTGGGGCCAACGTCCTGACTTTC | CASSPQGLGGANVLTF
. | TRBJ2-7 | TRBV7-2 | . | 12 | TGTGCCAGCAGCGACAGGATCTACGAGCAGTACTTC | CASSDRIYEQYF
. | TRBJ1-1 | TRBV6-1 | few | 12 | TGTGCCAGTGAGGGGTACGACACTGAAGCTTTCTTT | CASEGYDTEAFF
. | TRBJ2-3 | TRBV6-9 | . | 13 | TGTGCCAGCAGTTCTGGCAGGGCGGATACGCAGTATTTT | CASSSGRADTQYF
. | TRBJ2-3 | TRBV15 | . | 13 | TGTGCCACCAGCAGACAGGCGGCAGATACGCAGTATTTT | CATSRQAADTQYF
. | TRBJ1-2 | TRBV7-9 | . | 13 | TGTGCCAGCAGCTTAGGTCCGGGGTATGGCTACACCTTC | CASSLGPGYGYTF
. | TRBJ2-7 | TRBV10-3 | . | 13 | TGTGCCATCAGTGAGAGGGGTACCTACGAGCAGTACTTC | CAISERGTYEQYF
. | TRBJ1-2 | TRBV7-2 | . | 16 | TGTGCCAGCAGCCCCGACGGTGGCAGGGTGAACTATGGCTACACCTTC | CASSPDGGRVNYGYTF
TRBD1 | TRBJ2-4 | TRBV27 | . | 15 | TGTGCCAGCAGTTCCCTAGGGACAGGGAAAAACATTCAGTACTTC | CASSSLGTGKNIQYF
TRBD1 | TRBJ2-1 | TRBV7-3 | once | 15 | TGTGCCAGCAGCTTAATGACAGGGAATTACAATGAGCAGTTCTTC | CASSLMTGNYNEQFF
. | TRBJ2-5 | TRBV11-3 | . | 14 | TGTGCCAGCAGTTACGGGCGCTCCTCAGAGGCCCAGTACTTC | CASSYGRSSEAQYF
TRBD1 | TRBJ2-1 | TRBV6-5 | . | 16 | TGTGCCAGCAGTTACCTCGGACAGGGACCGAACAATGAGCAGTTCTTC | CASSYLGQGPNNEQFF
. | TRBJ2-7 | TRBV6-1 | . | 12 | TGTGCCAGCAGAGGGGACTCCTACGAGCAGTACTTC | CASRGDSYEQYF
TRBD1 | TRBJ2-7 | TRBV4-1 | once | 15 | TGCGCCAGCAGCCCGGGCCAGGGGGAAAGCTACGAGCAGTACTTC | CASSPGQGESYEQYF
. | TRBJ2-2 | TRBV10-3 | . | 14 | TGTGCCATCAGTGGGGGAGCAAACACCGGGGAGCTGTTTTTT | CAISGGANTGELFF
. | TRBJ1-3 | TRBV5-1 | . | 16 | TGCGCCAGCAGCTTGGGCTCTAGGACGCCGCCAAACACCATATATTTT | CASSLGSRTPPNTIYF
TRBD1 | TRBJ2-7 | TRBV5-1 | once | 14 | TGCGCCAGCAGCTCGTATGGACAGGGGGCCGAGCAGTACTTC | CASSSYGQGAEQYF
. | TRBJ1-1 | TRBV5-4 | . | 13 | TGTGCCAGCAGCCTGCCAGGGGCCAGTGAAGCTTTCTTT | CASSLPGASEAFF
. | TRBJ2-7 | TRBV6-4 | once | 14 | TGTGCCAGCAGAGTCGACTCGGGAAAGGGACAGCAGTACTTC | CASRVDSGKGQQYF
. | TRBJ1-2 | TRBV28 | once | 15 | TGTGCCAGCAGCCCTGGCGGGCTGAAGGACTATGGCTACACCTTC | CASSPGGLKDYGYTF
. | TRBJ2-7 | TRBV10-3 | . | 14 | TGTGCCACTACGACAGGACTGAGCTCCTACGAGCAGTACTTC | CATTTGLSSYEQYF
TRBD2 | TRBJ2-1 | TRBV28 | . | 15 | TGTGCCAGCAGTTTATATAGCGGGGGGGAGGATGAGCAGTTCTTC | CASSLYSGGEDEQFF
. | TRBJ2-2 | TRBV6-5 | . | 14 | TGTGCCAGCAGCCCAGGGTGGAACACCGGGGAGCTGTTTTTT | CASSPGWNTGELFF
. | TRBJ1-4 | TRBV2 | . | 15 | TGTGCCAGCAGTTATACCCGTGCAACTAATGAAAAACTGTTTTTT | CASSYTRATNEKLFF
TRBD1 | TRBJ1-1 | TRBV10-3 | once | 17 | TGTGCCATCAGTCGGACAGGGGGGCCCTTCGACCACACTGAAGCTTTCTTT | CAISRTGGPFDHTEAFF
TRBD2 | TRBJ2-1 | TRBV5-4 | . | 17 | TGTGCCAGCAGCCCGGGACTAGCGGGGGGTCTTACAATGGAGCAGTTCTTC | CASSPGLAGGLTMEQFF
. | TRBJ1-3 | TRBV2 | . | 14 | TGTGCCAGCCGCATAGACAGCTCTGGAAACACCATATATTTT | CASRIDSSGNTIYF
. | TRBJ2-1 | TRBV5-6 | . | 11 | TGTGCCAGCAGCTTATCAGGCGAGCAGTTCTTC | CASSLSGEQFF
TRBD1 | TRBJ1-4 | TRBV7-9 | . | 15 | TGTGCCAGCAGTACAGGGGGTGCGGCTAATGAAAAACTGTTTTTT | CASSTGGAANEKLFF
. | TRBJ2-7 | TRBV27 | . | 12 | TGTGCCAGCAGTTTATGGCAGCACGAGCAGTACTTC | CASSLWQHEQYF
. | TRBJ1-2 | TRBV6-6 | . | 14 | TGTGCCAGCAGTTACTCCGGGAACAACTATGGCTACACCTTC | CASSYSGNNYGYTF
. | TRBJ1-6 | TRBV11-2 | . | 15 | TGTGCCAGCAGCTGGAACAGGGATCGGGATTCACCCCTCCACTTT | CASSWNRDRDSPLHF
. | TRBJ2-6 | TRBV19 | . | 14 | TGTGCCAGTAGTAGGGGGGCTGGGGCCAACGTCCTGACTTTC | CASSRGAGANVLTF
. | TRBJ1-5 | TRBV28 | few | 13 | TGTGCCAGCAGTCGACGTGGCAATCAGCCCCAGCATTTT | CASSRRGNQPQHF
. | TRBJ2-1 | TRBV7-5 | few | 14 | TGTGCCAGAAGCCGGATCCGGGAGCACAATGAGCAGTTCTTC | CARSRIREHNEQFF
. | TRBJ2-7 | TRBV6-5 | . | 12 | TGTGCCAGCAGTTCGTCTTCAGGGAGCCGTTACTTC | CASSSSSGSRYF